This T cell receptor (beta chain) is drawn from a study of vaccination and CD4 T cells after COVID-19 (dated 2022 in TCRdb). For the wider study: SARS-CoV-2 positivity had been established in the convalescent patients by nasal swab PCR, and mild disease was recorded in several of these patients and severe disease in one. The convalescent cohort comprised six males and four females, including two Hispanic individuals, seven Caucasians, two Asians and one multiracial person. Two doses of either the Pfizer-BioNTech BNT162b2 vaccine (n=8) or the Moderna mRNA-1273 vaccine (n=2) were administered to participants. Post-COVID blood samples were collected from convalescent patients a median of roughly 100 days after diagnosis, with a range of about 35 to 170 days. Post-vaccine blood samples were collected a median of about 66 days after the second vaccine dose, ranging from roughly 12 to 241 days. Overlapping spike peptide pools from SARS-CoV-2 and from the common cold coronaviruses HCoV-NL63, HCoV-OC43 and HCoV-229E were used as culture stimuli. In control cultures, a CEFX viral epitope pool was used as positive control, an HIV-1 Nef peptide pool was used as negative control, or no peptide was added. In roughly eleven COVID-19 convalescent patients and a handful of infection-naive healthy vaccine recipients, the spike-specific CD4+ TCR repertoire before mRNA vaccination was compared with the repertoire after mRNA vaccination.

Read against the paper, the sample's treatment or condition label means: approximately 9-day PBMC culture with coronavirus spike peptide pools or control peptides (ViraFEST assay). To expand antigen-specific T cells with peptide pools and then pick out the expanded clonotypes through TCR sequencing, the study relied on the ViraFEST assay. The convalescent patients' positive SARS-CoV-2 PCR tests were from March to December 2020, which was before the Alpha, Beta and Delta variants emerged in the United States. Each well held roughly 2 million PBMCs cultured in IMDM containing roughly 5% human AB serum and roughly 10 IU/ml IL-2, with about 10 ug/ml peptide pools added. Half of the culture medium was replaced with fresh IL-2-containing medium on days 3 and 7. CD4+ T cells were isolated after roughly nine days of culture through negative selection using the EasySep CD4+ T cell isolation kit. Ficoll-Paque Plus gradient centrifugation was used to isolate PBMCs from whole blood, and the isolated PBMCs were then either used fresh or cryopreserved at -140C. Culture conditions were generally each tested in triplicate wells.

V is shortened by 2 bases, J by 3 bases, and the region joining them spans 5 bases. From cysteine to phenylalanine, the CDR3 is 12 amino acids long. The read is trimmed to its CDR3 DNA, 36 bases read in frame from base 1. CDR1 and CDR2 (WNHNN, SYGVQD) derive from the germline V gene (reference sequence). Broad study findings and their caveats: Although the median number of SARS-CoV-2-reactive clonotypes went up from some 23 after infection to 38 after vaccination, the increase was not significant. Among convalescent patients, a median around 89% of the SARS-CoV-2-reactive clones seen after vaccination appeared only after vaccination, which suggests priming specific to the vaccine. Of the vaccine-specific clones in convalescent patients, 304 of 307, or nearly all, reacted only to SARS-CoV-2 spike and did not cross-react with common cold coronaviruses. The number of convalescent patients in the study was relatively small, and the study did not examine early timepoints following natural infection.

In this sample, this clonotype turned up a few times. The antigen this receptor binds is unknown. The record has no base qualities; no much larger clone is one base away. Libraries were made using PCR. DNA from cultured CD4+ T cells underwent TCR sequencing with the Oncomine TCR Beta short-read assay at the Johns Hopkins FTIC core. The QIAamp micro DNA kit was used to extract genomic DNA from the cultured CD4+ T cells. Oncomine TCR Beta libraries made from cultured CD4+ T cells were pooled using unique dual indexes and sequenced on an Illumina iSeq 100. Concerning the study's data processing: Non-productive sequences were removed, and CDR3s not starting with C, not ending with F or W, or shorter than 7 amino acids were discarded. The MANAFEST web application identified antigen-specific clonotypes by comparing peptide-stimulated wells against reference wells and other culture wells. To be called positive, a clone needed an FDR below 0.05, an odds ratio above 5, and a productive frequency above 0.1% in at least two of three replicate wells. Cross-reactive clonotypes were defined as significantly expanded in both SARS-CoV-2 spike wells and at least one common cold coronavirus spike condition. Levenshtein distances (stringdist) and unrooted phylogenetic trees (ape) in R version 3.6.1 were used to assess CDR3 homology. Starting from the raw public reads, TCRdb applied fastp trimming at Q25, assembled clones with MiXCR and retained in-frame beta chains. Rows with a matching CDR3 protein are joined into one entry that keeps the most common DNA and genes. In this record, the V and J calls reflect TCRdb's handling and not the investigators' own analysis. Across this sample there are 15,000 to 20,000 distinct CDR3 sequences, with around 50% seen only once. Roughly 7.7% of the sample belongs to the ten largest clones.

This clonotype was obtained from a human donor who had recovered from COVID-19. Sample: CD4+ T cells from blood, cultured in vitro. The rearrangement combines TRBV10-1 with TRBJ2-7; no D segment can be confidently identified. The CDR3 sequence is CASSEADYEQYF. The sequenced DNA is TGCGCCAGCAGTGAGGCTGACTACGAGCAGTACTTC.